This T cell receptor beta chain was recorded in a study of technical replicates of blood from several donors. The data were produced by immunoSEQ multiplex PCR, yet TCRdb's version contains in-frame clones alone and is incomplete. The sample records some 62,000 clones, about 88% being singletons. Germline CDR1 and CDR2: SGHTA and FQGNSA. After removal of 5 bases from V and 5 bases from J, the junction contained 12 bases not matched to a gene. The CDR3 contains 17 residues. The sequence was collected from a human donor in good health. Some clones in this sample may be carry-over from other donors' samples. This chain uses TRBV7-2 with TRBJ2-1, with TRBD2 matching over 10 bases. Sequencing was done on a sample of PBMCs. CDR3 nucleotides: TGTGCCAGCAGCCCCCGTCGGGCCAGCGGGAGGGACAATGAGCAGTTCTTC. The encoded protein is CASSPRRASGRDNEQFF.